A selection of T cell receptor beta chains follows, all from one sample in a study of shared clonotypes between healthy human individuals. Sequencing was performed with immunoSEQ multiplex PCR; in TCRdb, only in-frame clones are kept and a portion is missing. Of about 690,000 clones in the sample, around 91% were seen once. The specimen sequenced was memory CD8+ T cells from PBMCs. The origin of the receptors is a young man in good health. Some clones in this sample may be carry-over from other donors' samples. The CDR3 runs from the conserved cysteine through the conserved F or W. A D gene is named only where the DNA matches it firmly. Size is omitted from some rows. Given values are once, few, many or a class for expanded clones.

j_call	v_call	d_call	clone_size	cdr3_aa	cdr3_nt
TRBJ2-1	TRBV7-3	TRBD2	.	CASSSLAGVYNEQFF	TGTGCCAGCAGCTCCCTAGCGGGGGTCTACAATGAGCAGTTCTTC
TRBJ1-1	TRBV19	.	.	CASSIVPNTEAFF	TGTGCCAGTAGTATAGTTCCGAACACTGAAGCTTTCTTT
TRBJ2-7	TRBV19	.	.	CASSIRAASYEQYF	TGTGCCAGTAGTATCAGGGCTGCCTCCTACGAGCAGTACTTC
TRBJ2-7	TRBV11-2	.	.	CASSFPGGEQYF	TGTGCCAGCAGCTTTCCAGGGGGGGAGCAGTACTTC
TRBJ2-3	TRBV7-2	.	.	CASSLVLSSSTDTQYF	TGTGCCAGCAGCTTAGTACTATCCTCTAGCACAGATACGCAGTATTTT
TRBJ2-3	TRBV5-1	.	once	CASSLFPADTQYF	TGCGCCAGCAGCTTGTTCCCGGCAGATACGCAGTATTTT
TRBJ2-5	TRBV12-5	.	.	CASGLGQGRETQYF	TGTGCTAGTGGTTTGGGTCAGGGGAGAGAGACCCAGTACTTC
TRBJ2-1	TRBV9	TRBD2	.	CASSPGTRSLEQFF	TGTGCCAGCAGTCCAGGGACTAGATCTCTTGAGCAGTTCTTC
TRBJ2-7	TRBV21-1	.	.	CASSPGERLGSYEQYF	TGTGCCAGCAGCCCAGGGGAGAGATTGGGTTCCTACGAGCAGTACTTC
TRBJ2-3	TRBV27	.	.	CASSSQPGSTDTQYF	TGTGCCAGCAGTTCCCAGCCGGGAAGCACAGATACGCAGTATTTT
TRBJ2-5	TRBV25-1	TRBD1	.	CASGSWTGGAETQYF	TGTGCCAGCGGGTCATGGACAGGGGGCGCGGAGACCCAGTACTTC
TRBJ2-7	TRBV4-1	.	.	CASSHPGPTSYEQYF	TGCGCCAGCAGCCATCCGGGCCCTACAAGCTACGAGCAGTACTTC
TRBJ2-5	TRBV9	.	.	CASSVEGGPAETQYF	TGTGCCAGCAGCGTAGAGGGGGGCCCGGCAGAGACCCAGTACTTC
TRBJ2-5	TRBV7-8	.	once	CASSSNAGTTAQYF	TGTGCCAGCAGCTCAAACGCCGGGACAACTGCCCAGTACTTC
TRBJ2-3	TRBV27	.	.	CASSSLWSGLHGDTQYF	TGTGCCAGCAGTTCCCTTTGGTCGGGCTTACACGGAGATACGCAGTATTTT
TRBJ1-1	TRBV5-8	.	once	CASSLAVEAFF	TGTGCCAGCAGCTTGGCCGTTGAAGCTTTCTTT
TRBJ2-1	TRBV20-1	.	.	CSASLGFRQFF	TGCAGTGCCAGCCTTGGGTTTCGGCAGTTCTTC
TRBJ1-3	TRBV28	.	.	CASSLYRGTSGNTIYF	TGTGCCAGCAGTTTATACCGGGGAACCTCTGGAAACACCATATATTTT
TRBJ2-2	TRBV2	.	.	CASIEGASRGELFF	TGTGCCAGCATCGAAGGGGCTAGCCGCGGGGAGCTGTTTTTT
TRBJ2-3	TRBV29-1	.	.	CSVEMASSTDTQYF	TGCAGCGTTGAAATGGCGTCAAGCACAGATACGCAGTATTTT
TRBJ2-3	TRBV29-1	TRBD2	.	CSVEGLTSGSSDTQYF	TGCAGCGTTGAAGGATTGACTAGCGGGAGCTCAGATACGCAGTATTTT
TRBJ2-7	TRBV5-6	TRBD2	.	CASSFGGRYEQYF	TGTGCCAGCAGCTTTGGCGGGAGGTACGAGCAGTACTTC
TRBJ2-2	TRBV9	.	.	CASSVGSDTGELFF	TGTGCCAGCAGCGTTGGTAGTGACACCGGGGAGCTGTTTTTT
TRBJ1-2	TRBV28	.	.	CASSLRGSSAKTF	TGTGCCAGCAGCCTGCGGGGCAGCTCCGCTAAGACCTTC
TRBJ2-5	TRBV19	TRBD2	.	CASSIVPGTSGREETQYF	TGTGCCAGTAGTATAGTGCCCGGGACTAGCGGGAGGGAAGAGACCCAGTACTTC
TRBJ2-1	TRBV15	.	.	CATSSYYNEQFF	TGTGCCACCAGCAGCTACTACAATGAGCAGTTCTTC
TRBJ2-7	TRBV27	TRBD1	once	CASSLSPGTGWFEQYF	TGTGCCAGCAGTTTATCCCCTGGGACAGGGTGGTTCGAGCAGTACTTC
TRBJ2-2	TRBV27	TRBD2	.	CASSSSGSLAGLTGELFF	TGTGCCAGCAGTTCGAGTGGGTCCCTAGCGGGACTCACCGGGGAGCTGTTTTTT
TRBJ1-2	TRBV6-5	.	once	CASSYSLGERYGYTF	TGTGCCAGCAGTTACTCGCTGGGGGAGCGGTATGGCTACACCTTC
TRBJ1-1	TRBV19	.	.	CASSTANTEAFF	TGTGCCAGTTCTACAGCGAACACTGAAGCTTTCTTT
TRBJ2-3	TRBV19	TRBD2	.	CASSILAGGADTQYF	TGTGCCAGTAGTATATTAGCGGGAGGCGCAGATACGCAGTATTTT
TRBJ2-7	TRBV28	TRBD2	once	CASTSNRGEYEQYF	TGTGCCAGCACCTCTAACCGGGGGGAGTACGAGCAGTACTTC
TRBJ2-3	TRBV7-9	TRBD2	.	CASSLQPPGTSSADTQYF	TGTGCCAGCAGCTTACAACCCCCCGGGACTAGCTCCGCAGATACGCAGTATTTT
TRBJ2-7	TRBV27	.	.	CASSWGQSYEQYF	TGTGCCAGCAGTTGGGGCCAATCCTACGAGCAGTACTTC
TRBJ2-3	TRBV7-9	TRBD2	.	CASRTGTSSTDTQYF	TGTGCCAGCAGGACCGGGACTAGTAGCACAGATACGCAGTATTTT
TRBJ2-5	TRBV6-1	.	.	CASSDPSGSTETQYF	TGTGCCAGCAGTGACCCGAGCGGTTCTACAGAGACCCAGTACTTC
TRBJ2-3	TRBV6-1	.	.	CAGGPIGPDTQYF	TGTGCCGGGGGACCTATTGGCCCAGATACGCAGTATTTT